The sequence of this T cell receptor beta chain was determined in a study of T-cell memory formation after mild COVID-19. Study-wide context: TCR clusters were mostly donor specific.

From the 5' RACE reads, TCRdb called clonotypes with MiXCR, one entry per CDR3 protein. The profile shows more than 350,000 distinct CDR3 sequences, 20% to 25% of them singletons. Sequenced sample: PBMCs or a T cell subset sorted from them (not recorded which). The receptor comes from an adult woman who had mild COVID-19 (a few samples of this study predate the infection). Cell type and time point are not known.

The DNA for the CDR3 is TGCGCCAGCAGCCGGGTGACAGGGGAGGAGGAGACCCAGTACTTC. Protein: CASSRVTGEEETQYF. The J gene is TRBJ2-5, the V gene TRBV4-3, with 8 bases that match TRBD1. V gave up 4 bases and J gave up 5 bases; unmatched junction bases: 9. The V gene's germline CDR1 is LGHNA and CDR2 YSLEER. The CDR3 loop spans 15 amino acids.